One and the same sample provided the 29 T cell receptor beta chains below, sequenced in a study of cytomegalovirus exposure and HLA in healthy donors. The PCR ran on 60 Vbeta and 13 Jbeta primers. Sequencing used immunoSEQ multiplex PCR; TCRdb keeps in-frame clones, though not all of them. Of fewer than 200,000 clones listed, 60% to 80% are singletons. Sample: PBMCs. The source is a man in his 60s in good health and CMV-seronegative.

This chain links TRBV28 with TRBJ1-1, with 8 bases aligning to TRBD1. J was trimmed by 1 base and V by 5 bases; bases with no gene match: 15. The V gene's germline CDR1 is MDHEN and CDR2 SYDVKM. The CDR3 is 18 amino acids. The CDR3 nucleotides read TGTGCCAGCAGTCCGCATCCGACAGGGGTTGGGGCGAACACTGAAGCTTTCTTT. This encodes CASSPHPTGVGANTEAFF. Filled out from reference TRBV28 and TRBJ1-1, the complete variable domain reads DVKVTQSSRYLVKRTGEKVFLECVQDMDHENMFWYRQDPGLGLRLIYFSYDVKMKEKGDIPEGYSVSREKKERFSLILESASTNQTSMYLCASSPHPTGVGANTEAFFGQGTRLTVV.

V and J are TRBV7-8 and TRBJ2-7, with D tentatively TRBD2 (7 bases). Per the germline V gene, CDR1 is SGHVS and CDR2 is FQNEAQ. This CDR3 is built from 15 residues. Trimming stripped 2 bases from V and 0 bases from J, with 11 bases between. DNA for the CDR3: TGTGCCAGCAGCTTACGCGGGGGCCTCTCCTACGAGCAGTACTTC. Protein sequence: CASSLRGGLSYEQYF.

The CDR3 DNA sequence: TGTGCCAGCAGCGACCAGACGAGAGGGCGTAATCAGCCCCAGCATTTT. Translation gives CASSDQTRGRNQPQHF. V usage is TRBV7-9 and J usage is TRBJ1-5, with no clear D. The CDR3 spans 16 residues. From germline, CDR1 is SEHNR and CDR2 FQNEAQ (reference sequence). Trimming took off 5 bases at V and 4 bases at J, with 18 bases between the two ends.

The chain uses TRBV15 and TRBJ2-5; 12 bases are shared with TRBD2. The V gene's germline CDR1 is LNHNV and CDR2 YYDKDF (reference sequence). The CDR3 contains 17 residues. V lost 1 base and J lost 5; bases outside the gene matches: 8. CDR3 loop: CATSRGASGRAGETQYF. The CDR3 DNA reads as TGTGCCACCAGCAGAGGTGCTAGCGGGAGGGCCGGGGAGACCCAGTACTTC.

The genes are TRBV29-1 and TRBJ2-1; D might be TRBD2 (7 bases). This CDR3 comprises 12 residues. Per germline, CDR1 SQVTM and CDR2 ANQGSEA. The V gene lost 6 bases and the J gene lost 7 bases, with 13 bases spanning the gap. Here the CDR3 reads CSVGRGANEQFF. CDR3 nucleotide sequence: TGCAGCGTGGGGAGGGGGGCTAATGAGCAGTTCTTC.

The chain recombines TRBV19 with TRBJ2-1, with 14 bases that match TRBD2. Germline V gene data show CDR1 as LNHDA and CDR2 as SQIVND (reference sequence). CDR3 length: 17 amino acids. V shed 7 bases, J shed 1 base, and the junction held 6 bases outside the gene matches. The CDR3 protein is CASTGLAGVSSYNEQFF. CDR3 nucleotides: TGTGCCAGTACGGGACTAGCGGGAGTAAGTTCCTACAATGAGCAGTTCTTC.

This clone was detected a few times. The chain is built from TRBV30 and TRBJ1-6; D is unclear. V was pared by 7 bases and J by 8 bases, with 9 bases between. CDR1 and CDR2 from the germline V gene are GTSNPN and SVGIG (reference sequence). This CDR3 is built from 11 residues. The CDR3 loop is CASARDSPLHF. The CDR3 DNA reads TGTGCCTCCGCTCGGGATTCACCCCTCCACTTT.

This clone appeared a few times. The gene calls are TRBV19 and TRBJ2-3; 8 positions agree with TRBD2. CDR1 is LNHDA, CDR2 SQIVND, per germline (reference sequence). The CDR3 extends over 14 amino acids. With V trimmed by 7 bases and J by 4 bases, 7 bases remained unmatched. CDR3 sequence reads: CASTLGGGPDTQYF. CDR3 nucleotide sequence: TGTGCCAGTACCCTCGGGGGGGGCCCAGATACGCAGTATTTT. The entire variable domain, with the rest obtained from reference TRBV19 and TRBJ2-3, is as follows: DGGITQSPKYLFRKEGQNVTLSCEQNLNHDAMYWYRQDPGQGLRLIYYSQIVNDFQKGDIAEGYSVSREKKESFPLTVTSAQKNPTAFYLCASTLGGGPDTQYFGPGTRLTVL.

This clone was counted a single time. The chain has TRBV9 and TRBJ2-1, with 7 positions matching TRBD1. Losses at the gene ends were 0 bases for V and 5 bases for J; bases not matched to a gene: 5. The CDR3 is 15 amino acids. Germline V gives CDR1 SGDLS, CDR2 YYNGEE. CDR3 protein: CASSVEMGQHNEQFF. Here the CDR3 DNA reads TGTGCCAGCAGCGTAGAGATGGGACAGCACAATGAGCAGTTCTTC.

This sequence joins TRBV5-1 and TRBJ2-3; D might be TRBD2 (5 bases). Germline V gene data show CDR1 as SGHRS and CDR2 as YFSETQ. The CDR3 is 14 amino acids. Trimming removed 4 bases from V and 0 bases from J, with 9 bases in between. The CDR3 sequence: CASSPDSSTDTQYF. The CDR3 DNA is TGCGCCAGCAGCCCGGACTCTAGCACAGATACGCAGTATTTT.

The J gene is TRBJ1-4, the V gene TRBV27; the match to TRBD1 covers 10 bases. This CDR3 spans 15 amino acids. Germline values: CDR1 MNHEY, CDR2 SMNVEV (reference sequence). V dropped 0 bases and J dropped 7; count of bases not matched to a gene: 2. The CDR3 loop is CASSLSGQGSEKLFF. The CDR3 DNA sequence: TGTGCCAGCAGTTTATCGGGACAGGGGAGTGAAAAACTGTTTTTT. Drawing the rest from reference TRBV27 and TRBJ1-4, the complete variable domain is EAQVTQNPRYLITVTGKKLTVTCSQNMNHEYMSWYRQDPGLGLRQIYYSMNVEVTDKGDVPEGYKVSRKEKRNFPLILESPSPNQTSLYFCASSLSGQGSEKLFFGSGTQLSVL.

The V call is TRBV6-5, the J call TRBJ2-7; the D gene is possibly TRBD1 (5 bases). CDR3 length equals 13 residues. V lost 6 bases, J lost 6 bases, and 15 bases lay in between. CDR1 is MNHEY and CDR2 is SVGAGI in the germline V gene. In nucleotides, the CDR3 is TGTGCCAGCAGGCCTTCAGGGCCGACCGAGCAGTACTTC. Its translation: CASRPSGPTEQYF.

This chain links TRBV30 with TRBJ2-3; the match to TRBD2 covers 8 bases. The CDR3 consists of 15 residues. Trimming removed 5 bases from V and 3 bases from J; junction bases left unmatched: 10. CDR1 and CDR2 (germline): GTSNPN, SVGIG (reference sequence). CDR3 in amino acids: CAWVGLAGATDTQYF. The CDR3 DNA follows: TGTGCCTGGGTGGGGCTAGCGGGTGCTACAGATACGCAGTATTTT.

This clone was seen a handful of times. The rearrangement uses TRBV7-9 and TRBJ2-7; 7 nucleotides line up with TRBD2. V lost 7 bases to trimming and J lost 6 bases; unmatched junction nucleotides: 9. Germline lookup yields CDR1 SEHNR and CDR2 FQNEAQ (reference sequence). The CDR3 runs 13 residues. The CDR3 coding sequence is TGTGCCAGCATGACGGGAGGAATCGGCGAGCAGTACTTC. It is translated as CASMTGGIGEQYF.

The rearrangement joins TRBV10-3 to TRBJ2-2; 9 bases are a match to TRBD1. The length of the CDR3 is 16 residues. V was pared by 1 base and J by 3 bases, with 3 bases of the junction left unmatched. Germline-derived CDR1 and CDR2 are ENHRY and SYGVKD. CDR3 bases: TGTGCCATCAGTGAGTTTGGGACAGGGTACACCGGGGAGCTGTTTTTT. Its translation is CAISEFGTGYTGELFF.

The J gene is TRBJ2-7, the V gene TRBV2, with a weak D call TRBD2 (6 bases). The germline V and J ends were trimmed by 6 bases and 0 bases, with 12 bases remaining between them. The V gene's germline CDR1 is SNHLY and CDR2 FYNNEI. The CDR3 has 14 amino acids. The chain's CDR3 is CASRRDSTSYEQYF. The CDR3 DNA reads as TGTGCCAGCAGAAGGGACTCAACCTCCTACGAGCAGTACTTC.

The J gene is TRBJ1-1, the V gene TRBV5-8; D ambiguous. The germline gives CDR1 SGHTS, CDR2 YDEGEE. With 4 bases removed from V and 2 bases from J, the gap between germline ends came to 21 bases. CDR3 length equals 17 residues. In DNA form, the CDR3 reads TGTGCCAGCAGCGGGCTCAGGTACCGTCGTGCCAACACTGAAGCTTTCTTT. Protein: CASSGLRYRRANTEAFF.

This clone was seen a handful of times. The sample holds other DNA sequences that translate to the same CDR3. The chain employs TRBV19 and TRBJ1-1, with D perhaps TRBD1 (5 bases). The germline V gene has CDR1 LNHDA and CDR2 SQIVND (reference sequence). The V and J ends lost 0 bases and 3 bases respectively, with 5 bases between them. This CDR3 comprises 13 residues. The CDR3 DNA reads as TGTGCCAGTAGTATAGACAGGGACACTGAAGCTTTCTTT. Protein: CASSIDRDTEAFF.

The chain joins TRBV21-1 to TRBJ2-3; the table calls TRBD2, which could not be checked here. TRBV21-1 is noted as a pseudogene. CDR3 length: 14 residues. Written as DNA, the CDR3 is TGTGCCAGCAGAGAGCGGGGGGGTTCAAATACGCAGTATTTT. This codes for CASRERGGSNTQYF.

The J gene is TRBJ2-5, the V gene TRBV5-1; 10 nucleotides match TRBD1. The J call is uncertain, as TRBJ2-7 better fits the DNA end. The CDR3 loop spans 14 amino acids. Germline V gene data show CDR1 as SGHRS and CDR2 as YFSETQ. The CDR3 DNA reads TGCGCCAGCAGCGCGACAGGGGGCACCCACGAGCAGTACTTC. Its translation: CASSATGGTHEQYF.

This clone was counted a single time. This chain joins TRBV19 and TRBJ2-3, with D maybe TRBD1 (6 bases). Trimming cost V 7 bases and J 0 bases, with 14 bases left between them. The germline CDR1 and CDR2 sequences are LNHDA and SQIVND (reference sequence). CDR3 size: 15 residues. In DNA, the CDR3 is TGTGCCAGTAAGGCCGGGACACCCAGCACAGATACGCAGTATTTT. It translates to CASKAGTPSTDTQYF. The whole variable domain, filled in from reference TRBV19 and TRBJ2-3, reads DGGITQSPKYLFRKEGQNVTLSCEQNLNHDAMYWYRQDPGQGLRLIYYSQIVNDFQKGDIAEGYSVSREKKESFPLTVTSAQKNPTAFYLCASKAGTPSTDTQYFGPGTRLTVL.

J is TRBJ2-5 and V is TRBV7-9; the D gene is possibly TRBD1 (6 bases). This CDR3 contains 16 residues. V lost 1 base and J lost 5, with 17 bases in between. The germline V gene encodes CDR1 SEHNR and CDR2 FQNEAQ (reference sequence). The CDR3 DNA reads TGTGCCAGCAGCTTAGAGGCAGGGGCGACTTGGGAGACCCAGTACTTC. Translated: CASSLEAGATWETQYF.

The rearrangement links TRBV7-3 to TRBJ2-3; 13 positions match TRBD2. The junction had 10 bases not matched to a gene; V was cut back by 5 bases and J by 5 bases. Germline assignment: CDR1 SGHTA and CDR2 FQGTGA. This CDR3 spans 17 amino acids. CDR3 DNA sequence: TGTGCCAGCAGCCTCGCCGGACTAGCGGGAGCGGTAGATACGCAGTATTTT. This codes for CASSLAGLAGAVDTQYF.

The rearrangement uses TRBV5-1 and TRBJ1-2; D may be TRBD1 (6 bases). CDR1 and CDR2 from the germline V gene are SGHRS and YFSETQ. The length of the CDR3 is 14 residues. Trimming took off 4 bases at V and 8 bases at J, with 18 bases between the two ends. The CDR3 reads CASSRTGTSLGYTF. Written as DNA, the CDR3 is TGCGCCAGCAGCAGAACAGGGACGAGTCTAGGCTACACCTTC.

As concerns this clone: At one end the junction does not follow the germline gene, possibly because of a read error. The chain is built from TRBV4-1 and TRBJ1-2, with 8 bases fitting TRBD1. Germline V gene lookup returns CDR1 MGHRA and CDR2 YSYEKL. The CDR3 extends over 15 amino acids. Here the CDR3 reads CASSQIGQGIYGYPF. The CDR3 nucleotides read TGCGCCAGCAGCCAGATAGGACAGGGCATTTATGGCTACCCCTTC.

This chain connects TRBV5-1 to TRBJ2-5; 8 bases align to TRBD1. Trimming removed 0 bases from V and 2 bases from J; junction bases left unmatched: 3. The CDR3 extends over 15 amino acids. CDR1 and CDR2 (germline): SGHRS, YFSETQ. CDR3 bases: TGCGCCAGCAGCTTGGCCGGGACAGGACAAGAGACCCAGTACTTC. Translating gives CASSLAGTGQETQYF.

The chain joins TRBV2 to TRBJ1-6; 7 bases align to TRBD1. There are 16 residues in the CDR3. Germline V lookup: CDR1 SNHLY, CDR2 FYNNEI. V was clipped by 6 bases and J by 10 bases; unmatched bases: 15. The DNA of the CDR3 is TGTGCCAGCAGGTTAACAGGGGAAGGTCTTCGGTCACCCCTCCACTTT. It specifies CASRLTGEGLRSPLHF. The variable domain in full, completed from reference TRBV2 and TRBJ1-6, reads EPEVTQTPSHQVTQMGQEVILRCVPISNHLYFYWYRQILGQKVEFLVSFYNNEISEKSEIFDDQFSVERPDGSNFTLKIRSTKLEDSAMYFCASRLTGEGLRSPLHFGNGTRLTVT.

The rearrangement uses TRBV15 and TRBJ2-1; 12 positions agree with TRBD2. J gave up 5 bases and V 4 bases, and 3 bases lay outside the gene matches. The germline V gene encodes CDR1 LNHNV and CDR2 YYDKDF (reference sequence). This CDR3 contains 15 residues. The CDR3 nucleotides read TGTGCCACCAGCATCCTAGCGGGGGGGAACAATGAGCAGTTCTTC. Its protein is CATSILAGGNNEQFF. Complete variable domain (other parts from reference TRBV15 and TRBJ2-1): DAMVIQNPRYQVTQFGKPVTLSCSQTLNHNVMYWYQQKSSQAPKLLFHYYDKDFNNEADTPDNFQSRRPNTSFCFLDIRSPGLGDTAMYLCATSILAGGNNEQFFGPGTRLTVL.

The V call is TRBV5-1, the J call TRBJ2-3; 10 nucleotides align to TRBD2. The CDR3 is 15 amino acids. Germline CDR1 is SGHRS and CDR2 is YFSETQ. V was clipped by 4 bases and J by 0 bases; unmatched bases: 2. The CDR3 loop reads CASSLAGASTDTQYF. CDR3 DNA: TGCGCCAGCAGCCTAGCGGGAGCAAGCACAGATACGCAGTATTTT.